This T cell receptor beta chain was recorded in a study of cytomegalovirus exposure and HLA in healthy donors. The study ran its PCR with 60 Vbeta and 13 Jbeta primers. The repertoire was sequenced with immunoSEQ multiplex PCR; TCRdb's copy has only in-frame clones and lacks some. The sample lists roughly 150,000 clones; 75% to 90% were seen once. The study's findings and limits: Some V segments (TRBV6-2 and TRBV6-3 among them) were excluded as indistinguishable.

Between the trimmed V and J ends, which lost 3 bases and 8 bases, there was a span of 15 bases. The germline CDR1 and CDR2 sequences are MRHNA and SNTAGT. This CDR3 spans 14 amino acids. The sample holds one count of this clone. The target antigen is unknown. Sequences were obtained from PBMCs. The rearrangement links TRBV6-4 to TRBJ2-3, with TRBD2 as a possible D gene (5 bases). This clonotype originated in a woman aged 18-29 years in good health and CMV-seronegative. CDR3 in amino acids: CASSESPGIGTQYF. The CDR3 DNA sequence: TGTGCCAGCAGTGAATCGCCGGGGATCGGTACGCAGTATTTT.